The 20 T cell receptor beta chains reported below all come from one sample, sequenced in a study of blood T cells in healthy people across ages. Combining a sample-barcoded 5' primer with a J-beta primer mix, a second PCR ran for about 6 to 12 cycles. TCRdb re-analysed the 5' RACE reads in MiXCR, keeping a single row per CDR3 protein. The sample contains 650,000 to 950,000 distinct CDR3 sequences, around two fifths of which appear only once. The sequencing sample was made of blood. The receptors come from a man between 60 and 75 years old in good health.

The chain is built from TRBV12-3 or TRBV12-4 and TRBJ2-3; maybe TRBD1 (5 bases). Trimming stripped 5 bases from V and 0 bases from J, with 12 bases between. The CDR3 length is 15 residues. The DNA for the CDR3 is TGTGCCAGCAGTCAGGGCGGTGCTAGCACAGATACGCAGTATTTT. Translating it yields CASSQGGASTDTQYF.

The CDR3 sequence: CASSYGTENTGELFF. The CDR3 coding sequence is TGTGCCAGCAGTTACGGGACAGAAAACACCGGGGAGCTGTTTTTT. The rearrangement links TRBV5-6 to TRBJ2-2, with 7 bases matching TRBD1. V gave up 5 bases and J gave up 2 bases; unmatched junction bases: 6. The CDR3 extends over 15 amino acids. Per the germline V gene, CDR1 is SGHDT and CDR2 is YYEEEE.

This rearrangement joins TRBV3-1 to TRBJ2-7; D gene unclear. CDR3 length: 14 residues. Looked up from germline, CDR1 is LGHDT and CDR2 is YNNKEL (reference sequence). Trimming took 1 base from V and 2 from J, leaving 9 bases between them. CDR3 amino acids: CASSQGYLTYEQYF. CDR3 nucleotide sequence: TGTGCCAGCAGCCAAGGTTACCTGACCTACGAGCAGTACTTC.

CDR3 bases: TGTGCCAGCTCGGGGTTACGGTTGAATGAGCAGTTCTTC. Amino acid sequence: CASSGLRLNEQFF. The chain uses TRBV6-2 or TRBV6-3 and TRBJ2-1; a possible D gene is TRBD2 (5 bases). Between the trimmed V and J ends, which lost 8 bases and 7 bases, there was a span of 15 bases. The CDR3 loop spans 13 amino acids. Per germline, CDR1 MNHEY and CDR2 SVGEGT.

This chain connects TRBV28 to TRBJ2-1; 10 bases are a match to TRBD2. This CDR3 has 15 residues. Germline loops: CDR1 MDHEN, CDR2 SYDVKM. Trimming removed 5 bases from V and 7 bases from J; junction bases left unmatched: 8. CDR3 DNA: TGTGCCAGCAGTCAAAGCGGGGGGGCAGGTAATGAGCAGTTCTTC. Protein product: CASSQSGGAGNEQFF.

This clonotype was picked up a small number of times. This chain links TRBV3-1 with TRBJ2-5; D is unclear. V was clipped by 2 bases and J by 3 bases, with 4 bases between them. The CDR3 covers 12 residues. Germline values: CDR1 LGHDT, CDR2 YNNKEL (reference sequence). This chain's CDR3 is CASSQYEETQYF. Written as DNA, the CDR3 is TGTGCCAGCAGCCAATATGAAGAGACCCAGTACTTC.

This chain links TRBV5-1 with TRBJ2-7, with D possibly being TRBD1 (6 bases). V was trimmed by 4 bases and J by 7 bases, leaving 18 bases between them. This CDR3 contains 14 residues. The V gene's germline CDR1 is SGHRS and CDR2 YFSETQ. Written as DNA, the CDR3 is TGCGCCAGCAGCCACGGACAGCCCAACCGGGAGCAGTACTTC. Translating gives CASSHGQPNREQYF. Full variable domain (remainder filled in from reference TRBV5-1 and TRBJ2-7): KAGVTQTPRYLIKTRGQQVTLSCSPISGHRSVSWYQQTPGQGLQFLFEYFSETQRNKGNFPGRFSGRQFSNSRSEMNVSTLELGDSALYLCASSHGQPNREQYFGPGTRLTVT.

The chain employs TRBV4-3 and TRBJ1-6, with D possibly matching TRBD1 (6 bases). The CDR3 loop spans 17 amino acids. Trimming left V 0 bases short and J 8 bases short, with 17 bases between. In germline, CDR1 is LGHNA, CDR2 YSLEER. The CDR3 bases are TGCGCCAGCAGCCAAGAGGGCAGGGGATTTTCGGATTCACCCCTCCACTTT. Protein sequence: CASSQEGRGFSDSPLHF.

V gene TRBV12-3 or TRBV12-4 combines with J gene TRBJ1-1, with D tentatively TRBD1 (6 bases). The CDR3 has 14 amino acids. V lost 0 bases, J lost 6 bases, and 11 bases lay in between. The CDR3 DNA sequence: TGTGCCAGCAGTTTAGCACAGGGAAGGCCTGAAGCTTTCTTT. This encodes CASSLAQGRPEAFF.

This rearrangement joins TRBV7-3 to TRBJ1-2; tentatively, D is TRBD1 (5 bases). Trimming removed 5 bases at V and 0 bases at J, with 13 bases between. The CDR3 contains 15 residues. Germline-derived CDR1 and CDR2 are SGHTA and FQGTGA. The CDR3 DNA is TGTGCCAGCAGCCAAACCTGGGGGGCTAACTATGGCTACACCTTC. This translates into CASSQTWGANYGYTF.

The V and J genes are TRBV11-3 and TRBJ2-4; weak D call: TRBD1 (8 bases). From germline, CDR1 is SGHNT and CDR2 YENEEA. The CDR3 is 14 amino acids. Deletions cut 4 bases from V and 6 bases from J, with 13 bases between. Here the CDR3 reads CASSSTGGGNIQYF. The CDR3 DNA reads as TGTGCCAGCAGCTCAACAGGGGGGGGAAACATTCAGTACTTC. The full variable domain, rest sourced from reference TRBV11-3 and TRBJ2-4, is EAGVVQSPRYKIIEKKQPVAFWCNPISGHNTLYWYLQNLGQGPELLIRYENEEAVDDSQLPKDRFSAERLKGVDSTLKIQPAELGDSAVYLCASSSTGGGNIQYFGAGTRLSVL.

The CDR3 DNA follows: TGTGCCAGCAGCACCCGATTTACAGGGGGCAGTGGGAACACTGAAGCTTTCTTT. The encoded protein is CASSTRFTGGSGNTEAFF. This chain connects TRBV12-3 or TRBV12-4 to TRBJ1-1; 9 bases line up with TRBD1. With V trimmed by 6 bases and J by 1 base, 15 bases remained unmatched. The CDR3 spans 18 residues.

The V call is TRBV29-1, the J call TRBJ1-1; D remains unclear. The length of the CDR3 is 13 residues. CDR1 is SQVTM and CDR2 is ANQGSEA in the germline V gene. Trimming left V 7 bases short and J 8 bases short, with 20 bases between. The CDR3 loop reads CSAIRGTGLEAFF. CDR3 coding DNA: TGCAGCGCCATTAGAGGAACGGGGTTAGAAGCTTTCTTT.

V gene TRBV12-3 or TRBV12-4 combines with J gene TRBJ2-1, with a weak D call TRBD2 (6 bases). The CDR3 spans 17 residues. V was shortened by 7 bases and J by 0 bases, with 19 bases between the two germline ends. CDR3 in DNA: TGTGCCAGCACCAGTAAAGTAGGGACTTACTCCTACAATGAGCAGTTCTTC. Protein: CASTSKVGTYSYNEQFF.

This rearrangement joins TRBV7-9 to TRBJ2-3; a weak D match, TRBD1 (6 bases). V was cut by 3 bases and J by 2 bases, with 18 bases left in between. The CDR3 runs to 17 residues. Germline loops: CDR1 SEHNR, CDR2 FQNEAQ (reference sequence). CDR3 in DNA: TGTGCCAGCAGCTTTCCCCCTCAGGGGAGAAACACAGATACGCAGTATTTT. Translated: CASSFPPQGRNTDTQYF.

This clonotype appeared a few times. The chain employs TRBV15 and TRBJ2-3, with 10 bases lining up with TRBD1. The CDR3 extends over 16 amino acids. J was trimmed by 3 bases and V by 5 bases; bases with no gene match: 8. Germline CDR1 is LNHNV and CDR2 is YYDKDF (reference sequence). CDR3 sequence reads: CATSSTGGARTDTQYF. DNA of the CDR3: TGTGCCACCAGCTCGACAGGGGGCGCTCGGACAGATACGCAGTATTTT.

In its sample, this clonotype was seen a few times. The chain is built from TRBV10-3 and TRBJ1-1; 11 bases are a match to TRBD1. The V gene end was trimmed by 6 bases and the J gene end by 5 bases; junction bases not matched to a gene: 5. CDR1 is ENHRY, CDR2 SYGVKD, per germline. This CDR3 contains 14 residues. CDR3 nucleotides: TGTGCCATCAGCCCCGGGACAGGGGGGACTGAAGCTTTCTTT. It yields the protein CAISPGTGGTEAFF.

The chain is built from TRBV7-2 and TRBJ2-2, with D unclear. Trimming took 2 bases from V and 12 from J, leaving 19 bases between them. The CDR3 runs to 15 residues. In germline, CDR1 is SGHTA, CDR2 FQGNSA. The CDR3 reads CASSLPPTTGQKLFF. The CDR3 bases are TGTGCCAGCAGCTTACCCCCCACGACTGGTCAAAAGCTGTTTTTT.

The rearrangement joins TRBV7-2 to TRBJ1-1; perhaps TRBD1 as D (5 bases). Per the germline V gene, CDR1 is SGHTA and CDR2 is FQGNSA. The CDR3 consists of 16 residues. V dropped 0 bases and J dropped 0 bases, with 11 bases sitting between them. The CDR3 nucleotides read TGTGCCAGCAGCTTAGCGTTAGGACATCTGAACACTGAAGCTTTCTTT. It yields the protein CASSLALGHLNTEAFF.

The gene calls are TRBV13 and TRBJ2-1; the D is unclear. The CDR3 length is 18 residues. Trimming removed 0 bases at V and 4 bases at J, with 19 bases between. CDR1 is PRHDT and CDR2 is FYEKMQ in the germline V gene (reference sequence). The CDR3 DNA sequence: TGTGCCAGCAGCTTAGGCGAGACTCTAGAGGCACTTTACAATGAGCAGTTCTTC. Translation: CASSLGETLEALYNEQFF.